What follows are 4 T cell receptor beta chains derived from one specimen sequenced in a study of blood T cell repertoires in COVID-19. Measured with immunoSEQ multiplex PCR; TCRdb has only the in-frame clones, and not every one. This table holds roughly 200,000 clones, about 82% found once. Input material: PBMCs or T cells enriched from blood (not recorded which). The receptors come from a man in his forties with acute COVID-19.

This clone was seen a single time. The chain is built from TRBV5-1 and TRBJ1-1; D perhaps matches TRBD1 (5 bases). The V gene lost 8 bases and the J gene lost 2 bases, with 19 bases spanning the gap. CDR1 and CDR2 from the germline V gene are SGHRS and YFSETQ. This CDR3 comprises 15 residues. In DNA, the CDR3 is TGCGCCAGTAAGGGGCCAGGAGAAATCAACACTGAAGCTTTCTTT. Protein: CASKGPGEINTEAFF.

The CDR3 DNA follows: TGTGCCAGTAAGACAGGGGGCACCTATAATTCACCCCTCCACTTT. Translated, it gives CASKTGGTYNSPLHF. V usage is TRBV19 and J usage is TRBJ1-6; 10 bases map to TRBD1. The CDR3 is made up of 15 amino acids. V gave up 7 bases and J gave up 2 bases; unmatched junction bases: 2. Germline lookup yields CDR1 LNHDA and CDR2 SQIVND (reference sequence).

The chain has TRBV14 and TRBJ2-7; D might be TRBD2 (5 bases). Germline V gene lookup returns CDR1 SGHDN and CDR2 FVKESK. CDR3 length: 14 amino acids. V shed 3 bases and J shed 0 bases, with 9 bases lying between them. The CDR3, as DNA: TGTGCCAGCAGCCAGGGCGGACTCTCCTACGAGCAGTACTTC. It is translated as CASSQGGLSYEQYF.

The CDR3 nucleotides read TGTGCCAGCAGCGTACAGGGTGTCGGATCCTACGAGCAGTACTTC. The encoded protein is CASSVQGVGSYEQYF. This sequence joins TRBV9 and TRBJ2-7; tentative D call: TRBD1 (5 bases). From germline, CDR1 is SGDLS and CDR2 YYNGEE. CDR3 length: 15 residues. V shed 1 base and J shed 1 base, with 12 bases lying between them.